A selection of T cell receptor beta chains follows, all from one sample in a study of blood T cell repertoires in COVID-19. TCRdb keeps only in-frame clones here, not all; method: immunoSEQ multiplex PCR. The table shows more than 250,000 clones, with around nine tenths occurring only once. The sample was PBMCs or T cells enriched from blood (not recorded which). The receptor source for this set is a woman under 30 who had recovered from COVID-19. The CDR3 runs from the conserved cysteine through the conserved F or W. D genes are given only for firm matches. Rows give clone size only sometimes, using once, few, many, or a class for an expanded clone.

J gene,V gene,clone size,D gene,CDR3 protein,CDR3 DNA
TRBJ2-7,TRBV5-4,.,.,CASSLFLGGTGPSYEQYF,TGTGCCAGCAGCTTGTTCTTGGGGGGGACAGGACCGTCCTACGAGCAGTACTTC
TRBJ2-2,TRBV9,.,TRBD2,CASSGLAGGNTGELFF,TGTGCCAGCAGCGGATTAGCGGGAGGGAACACCGGGGAGCTGTTTTTT
TRBJ2-3,TRBV2,once,TRBD2,CASRQTSGGKTDTQYF,TGTGCCAGCAGGCAGACTAGCGGGGGGAAAACAGATACGCAGTATTTT
TRBJ2-5,TRBV9,.,TRBD2,CASSVQSGGQETQYF,TGTGCCAGCAGCGTACAGTCGGGGGGGCAAGAGACCCAGTACTTC
TRBJ2-2,TRBV9,.,TRBD2,CASSVEPGLAGNTGELFF,TGTGCCAGCAGCGTAGAACCCGGACTAGCGGGAAACACCGGGGAGCTGTTTTTT
TRBJ1-1,TRBV5-4,.,.,CASSSYPVINTEAFF,TGTGCCAGCAGCTCATACCCGGTCATTAACACTGAAGCTTTCTTT
TRBJ2-7,TRBV12-5,.,TRBD1,CASGPYSGTGPYEQYF,TGTGCTAGTGGTCCCTACTCAGGGACAGGGCCCTACGAGCAGTACTTC
TRBJ2-2,TRBV11-2,.,.,CASSSSRDNFNTGELFF,TGTGCCAGCAGCTCTAGCCGGGACAATTTTAACACCGGGGAGCTGTTTTTT
TRBJ2-7,TRBV11-2,.,.,CASSRRGDEQYF,TGTGCCAGCAGCCGCCGGGGTGACGAGCAGTACTTC
TRBJ2-7,TRBV6-2/TRBV6-3,.,.,CASSPMRRPPYEQYF,TGTGCCAGCAGTCCCATGCGGCGGCCGCCCTACGAGCAGTACTTC
TRBJ1-1,TRBV5-8,.,.,CASSLNIRGQGTEAFF,TGTGCCAGCAGCTTGAATATCAGGGGTCAAGGGACTGAAGCTTTCTTT
TRBJ2-1,TRBV5-1,.,.,CASSVLYYNEQFF,TGCGCCAGCAGTGTTCTATACTACAATGAGCAGTTCTTC
TRBJ2-3,TRBV7-9,.,.,CASSSAGRTDTQYF,TGTGCCAGCAGCTCGGCAGGGAGGACAGATACGCAGTATTTT
TRBJ2-7,TRBV28,.,.,CASSLVREQYF,TGTGCCAGCAGTTTAGTCAGGGAGCAGTACTTC
TRBJ2-7,TRBV6-4,.,TRBD2,CASSVLAGAYEQYF,TGTGCCAGCAGTGTCCTAGCGGGCGCCTACGAGCAGTACTTC
TRBJ2-5,TRBV9,.,.,CASSVDPARQETQYF,TGTGCCAGCAGCGTAGACCCAGCGCGCCAAGAGACCCAGTACTTC
TRBJ1-1,TRBV27,.,TRBD1,CASSLTGEAEAFF,TGTGCCAGCAGTTTAACAGGGGAAGCTGAAGCTTTCTTT
TRBJ2-2,TRBV6-5,.,.,CASSPRTGELFF,TGTGCCAGCAGTCCCCGCACCGGGGAGCTGTTTTTT
TRBJ1-1,TRBV5-1,.,.,CASSLQGIDTEAFF,TGCGCCAGCAGCTTACAGGGTATTGACACTGAAGCTTTCTTT
TRBJ1-2,TRBV19,.,TRBD1,CASSVGTVQGYGYTF,TGTGCCAGTAGTGTCGGGACAGTGCAAGGCTATGGCTACACCTTC
TRBJ2-1,TRBV27,.,.,CASRTGFSYNEQFF,TGTGCCAGCAGAACAGGGTTCTCCTACAATGAGCAGTTCTTC
TRBJ2-7,TRBV27,.,TRBD2,CASSLIAGGASEQYF,TGTGCCAGCAGTTTGATAGCGGGGGGGGCCTCCGAGCAGTACTTC
TRBJ2-3,TRBV18,.,.,CASSGRGLPTDTQYF,TGTGCCAGCTCCGGGAGGGGGCTGCCCACAGATACGCAGTATTTT
TRBJ2-3,TRBV29-1,.,.,CSVDFGQPSTDTQYF,TGCAGCGTTGATTTTGGACAGCCTAGCACAGATACGCAGTATTTT
TRBJ2-7,TRBV19,.,TRBD2,CASSTGTSGSYEQYF,TGTGCCAGTAGCACCGGGACTAGCGGTTCCTACGAGCAGTACTTC
TRBJ1-4,TRBV6-5,.,.,CASTGGVYEKLFF,TGTGCCAGCACGGGAGGGGTTTACGAAAAACTGTTTTTT
TRBJ2-3,TRBV29-1,.,.,CSVDLPSTDTQYF,TGCAGCGTTGATCTACCCAGCACAGATACGCAGTATTTT
TRBJ2-7,TRBV7-2,.,.,CASSLTGLTYEQYF,TGTGCCAGCAGCTTAACGGGACTTACCTACGAGCAGTACTTC
TRBJ2-3,TRBV9,.,TRBD2,CASADELAESTDTQYF,TGTGCCAGCGCGGATGAGCTAGCGGAATCCACAGATACGCAGTATTTT
TRBJ2-2,TRBV27,.,TRBD1,CASSHSGTGRRGELFF,TGTGCCAGTTCCCATTCCGGGACAGGGAGGCGAGGGGAGCTGTTTTTT
TRBJ2-7,TRBV10-2,.,.,CASSAAAYEQYF,TGCGCCAGCAGTGCCGCGGCCTACGAGCAGTACTTC
TRBJ1-1,TRBV28,.,.,CASSLSYTPEAFF,TGTGCCAGCAGTTTATCATACACCCCTGAAGCTTTCTTT
TRBJ2-3,TRBV11-3,few,TRBD1,CASSPGQGTDTQYF,TGTGCCAGCAGCCCGGGACAGGGAACAGATACGCAGTATTTT
TRBJ1-4,TRBV15,few,TRBD1,CATSLRQGSNEKLFF,TGTGCCACCAGCCTACGACAGGGGTCTAATGAAAAACTGTTTTTT
TRBJ2-2,TRBV2,.,TRBD2,CASSEGTSGGAGTGELFF,TGTGCCAGCAGTGAAGGGACTAGCGGGGGGGCGGGGACCGGGGAGCTGTTTTTT
TRBJ1-2,TRBV3-1/TRBV3-2,.,.,CASSQVLTGTGYTF,TGTGCCAGCAGCCAGGTTTTAACAGGGACTGGCTACACCTTC
TRBJ1-6,TRBV11-2,.,.,CASSEGRAGTLHF,TGTGCCAGCAGCGAGGGCCGGGCTGGGACCCTCCACTTT
TRBJ1-3,TRBV19,few,.,CASSTSEQGNTIYF,TGTGCCAGTAGTACCTCGGAGCAAGGAAACACCATATATTTT
TRBJ1-2,TRBV7-9,few,.,CASSLGDYYGYTF,TGTGCCAGCAGCTTAGGAGATTACTATGGCTACACCTTC
TRBJ1-4,TRBV11-2,.,.,CASSRGEKLFF,TGTGCCAGCAGCAGAGGTGAAAAACTGTTTTTT
TRBJ2-3,TRBV10-3,.,TRBD2,CAISAVRRRGSTDTQYF,TGTGCCATCAGTGCAGTCCGACGGCGGGGGAGCACAGATACGCAGTATTTT
TRBJ1-2,TRBV10-3,.,TRBD1,CAISTLPGQGIGYTF,TGTGCCATCAGTACGTTACCGGGACAGGGAATTGGCTACACCTTC
TRBJ2-2,TRBV5-1,.,TRBD1,CATSGQGALDTGELFF,TGCGCCACCTCGGGACAGGGGGCGTTAGACACCGGGGAGCTGTTTTTT
TRBJ1-2,TRBV15,once,TRBD1,CATSRGRGQSGYTF,TGTGCCACCAGCAGAGGCAGGGGGCAGAGTGGCTACACCTTC
TRBJ2-7,TRBV27,.,TRBD1,CASSLGAGGNLEQYF,TGTGCCAGCAGTTTAGGGGCAGGGGGAAATTTGGAGCAGTACTTC
TRBJ2-2,TRBV28,.,TRBD2,CASRRREGNTGELFF,TGTGCCAGCAGGAGGCGGGAGGGGAACACCGGGGAGCTGTTTTTT
TRBJ1-1,TRBV12-3/TRBV12-4,.,.,CASSFRANTEAFF,TGTGCCAGCAGTTTTAGAGCGAACACTGAAGCTTTCTTT
TRBJ1-5,TRBV28,.,TRBD1,CASRRPGQRYSNQPQHF,TGTGCCAGCAGGCGGCCGGGACAGAGATATAGCAATCAGCCCCAGCATTTT
TRBJ2-5,TRBV27,.,TRBD2,CASSTPRGGVTQYF,TGTGCCAGCAGTACCCCACGCGGGGGGGTGACCCAGTACTTC
TRBJ2-7,TRBV27,.,TRBD2,CASSLFPGRALYEQYF,TGTGCCAGCAGTTTATTCCCCGGGAGGGCTCTCTACGAGCAGTACTTC
TRBJ2-1,TRBV11-2,.,TRBD1,CASSLATGAVFYNEQFF,TGTGCCAGCAGCTTAGCTACAGGGGCCGTTTTTTACAATGAGCAGTTCTTC